Below are 8 T cell receptor beta chains sequenced from a single sample in a study of OX40 agonist ivuxolimab in advanced cancers. Profiled with immunoSEQ multiplex PCR; TCRdb holds only in-frame clones, not every one. The sample records about 71,000 clones, around 94% being singletons. The source was CD4+ or CD8+ T cells sorted from blood, collected in a trial of the OX40 agonist ivuxolimab. The origin of the receptors is an adult with an advanced solid tumor such as melanoma, head and neck, liver or kidney cancer.

This chain uses TRBV27 with TRBJ2-1, with a weak D call TRBD1 (6 bases). The CDR3 length is 16 residues. Deletions cut 5 bases from V and 4 bases from J, with 18 bases between. Germline assignment: CDR1 MNHEY and CDR2 SMNVEV (reference sequence). The CDR3 is CASSLSPLGGYNEQFF. CDR3 DNA sequence: TGTGCCAGCAGTCTCTCTCCCCTAGGGGGTTACAATGAGCAGTTCTTC.

The chain joins TRBV9 to TRBJ1-3; D is unclear. Germline loops: CDR1 SGDLS, CDR2 YYNGEE. The CDR3 runs to 13 residues. The V and J ends lost 7 bases and 0 bases respectively, with 8 bases between them. CDR3 sequence: CASPGSSGNTIYF. CDR3 nucleotides: TGTGCCAGCCCCGGGAGCTCTGGAAACACCATATATTTT.

This CDR3 reads CSVVTEHSNQPQHF. The CDR3 nucleotides are TGCAGCGTTGTCACAGAACATAGCAATCAGCCCCAGCATTTT. The chain joins TRBV29-1 to TRBJ1-5, with D hard to call. Germline V gene lookup returns CDR1 SQVTM and CDR2 ANQGSEA. The CDR3 contains 14 residues. The V end was cut by 4 bases, the J end by 0 bases, with 10 bases between.

The rearrangement joins TRBV4-3 to TRBJ1-2; 7 nucleotides match TRBD1. The CDR3 totals 15 residues. The ends lost 1 base at V and 8 bases at J; junction bases unmatched: 10. Germline values: CDR1 LGHNA, CDR2 YSLEER. CDR3 in DNA: TGCGCCAGCAGCCAAGGGGAAGGGGGCGCGCGGGGCTACACCTTC. Translated, it gives CASSQGEGGARGYTF.

J is TRBJ1-1 and V is TRBV4-3; no clear D. Germline-derived CDR1 and CDR2 are LGHNA and YSLEER. The V end lost 1 base, the J end lost 1 base, and 7 bases lay between the germline ends. CDR3 length equals 14 residues. CDR3 nucleotides: TGCGCCAGCAGCCAAGCGGGAGCGAACACTGAAGCTTTCTTT. It specifies CASSQAGANTEAFF.

V gene TRBV14 combines with J gene TRBJ1-4; D perhaps matches TRBD1 (5 bases). The CDR3 covers 15 residues. Germline lookup yields CDR1 SGHDN and CDR2 FVKESK. V was shortened by 4 bases and J by 10 bases, with 19 bases between the two germline ends. CDR3 in DNA: TGTGCCAGCAGCCCCGACCGTGGGGCAGGTGGAAAACTGTTTTTT. As protein: CASSPDRGAGGKLFF.

This clone was picked up one time. J is TRBJ2-2 and V is TRBV4-2; 10 bases are shared with TRBD2. This CDR3 is 18 amino acids long. V lost 0 bases and J lost 6; bases outside the gene matches: 10. In germline, CDR1 is LGHNA, CDR2 YNFKEQ. The CDR3 sequence is CASSQEGGAGGPSGELFF. For the CDR3, the DNA is TGTGCCAGCAGCCAAGAAGGGGGAGCGGGAGGGCCGTCCGGGGAGCTGTTTTTT.

The chain has TRBV25-1 and TRBJ1-1; TRBD1 matches 7 bases. The ends lost 4 bases at V and 5 bases at J; junction bases unmatched: 4. The CDR3 is made up of 13 amino acids. The germline V gene encodes CDR1 MGHDK and CDR2 SYGVNS. The CDR3 spells CASSVGTVTEAFF. The CDR3 DNA is TGTGCCAGCAGTGTCGGGACAGTAACTGAAGCTTTCTTT.